This T cell receptor (beta chain) was documented in a study of T-cell memory formation after mild COVID-19. Findings of the study overall: Among clones peaking at day 37 in the second wave, SARS-CoV-2 specificity remained unconfirmed.

At least ten counts were recorded for this clonotype. What it binds is not known. Germline values: CDR1 SGHRS, CDR2 YFSETQ. This CDR3 has 14 amino acids. Germline trimming cut 4 bases from V and 6 bases from J; bases unmatched to any gene: 7. One entry per CDR3 protein results from TCRdb running MiXCR on the 5' RACE reads. The table has around 320,000 distinct CDR3 sequences, around 27% seen once; the top ten hold roughly 13%. Sequenced material: PBMCs or a T cell subset sorted from them (not recorded which). The clonotype originates from an adult woman who had mild COVID-19 (a few samples of this study predate the infection). Cell type and time point are not known. This chain links TRBV5-1 with TRBJ2-3, with 8 positions matching TRBD1. CDR3: CASSPGTGADTQYF. The CDR3, as DNA: TGCGCCAGCAGCCCCGGGACAGGAGCGGATACGCAGTATTTT.